This T cell receptor (beta chain) was observed in a study of T cell repertoires in cytomegalovirus infection. Across the study: Alongside well-studied HLA-B-restricted CMV epitopes, recently identified HLA-C-restricted CMV epitopes were also used. Public TCR beta signatures marked donors with CMV infection and the matching HLA. Regarding the study as a whole: Dominating the ex vivo response were HLA-C-restricted CMV-specific TCR beta clonotypes. People with CMV and the relevant HLA were identified by cumulative public TCR beta family frequency.

TCRdb reprocessed the reads with MiXCR, giving one entry per CDR3 protein. The sample contains about 700,000 distinct CDR3 sequences, about 30% of which appear only once. Concerning this clonotype: What it recognizes is unknown.

Unmatched junction bases numbered 3, after V lost 0 bases and J lost 3 bases. The CDR3 spans 17 residues. Looked up from germline, CDR1 is LGHDT and CDR2 is YNNKEL (reference sequence). The sequencing here drew on cultured PBMCs, taken from culture after CMV antigen stimulation. This clonotype originated in a human donor in good health (CMV status not recorded). Some clones in this sample may be carry-over from other donors' samples. This rearrangement joins TRBV3-1 to TRBJ2-2, with 11 bases matching TRBD2. CDR3 in amino acids: CASSQERLAGYTGELFF. The CDR3 nucleotides are TGTGCCAGCAGCCAAGAACGACTAGCGGGGTACACCGGGGAGCTGTTTTTT.